This T cell receptor (beta chain) was obtained from a study of blood T cell repertoires in COVID-19. For the study at large: There were acute and convalescent COVID-19 samples, and they came from the United States, Italy and Spain. Sources were T cells, B-cell-depleted T cells, or PBMCs; the material itself was cDNA or gDNA.

In the source study's methods: Amplification of reference gene primers was used by the study to estimate nucleated cell counts. Some clones are missing from TCRdb's copy, which holds only in-frame ones; the method was immunoSEQ multiplex PCR. V and J calls and clone size follow that table, whereas D and trimming were derived from the DNA. Counted here are 150,000 to 200,000 clones, roughly 90% occurring once; the ten biggest clones make up about 0.58%. The sample comprised peripheral blood. This receptor was identified in a man aged 50 or older with acute or convalescent COVID-19.

The CDR3 bases are TGTGCCAGCAGTTCCGGACTAGCAACGAGAGGGTACGAGCAGTACTTC. Its translation is CASSSGLATRGYEQYF. This chain links TRBV27 with TRBJ2-7, with 8 bases that match TRBD2. The CDR3 runs to 16 residues. V lost 4 bases, J lost 4 bases, and 12 bases stayed unmatched. Per the germline V gene, CDR1 is MNHEY and CDR2 is SMNVEV (reference sequence).